This T cell receptor (beta chain) was sequenced for a study of vaccination effects on CD4 cells after COVID-19. At the level of the study: Pre-vaccine samples were drawn 16 days and one week before the first dose.

Findings and caveats of the study: Convalescents' post-vaccination spike-reactive clones were chiefly new, vaccine-induced ones.

Data came from immunoSEQ multiplex PCR; TCRdb stores just in-frame clones and leaves some out. The table shows approximately 50,000 clones, with 75% to 80% occurring only once. CD4+ T cell isolation took place after approximately 11 days of culture. Fresh IL-2-containing medium replaced half the medium on days 3 and 7. Remarks on this clone: Its target is not known.

The V end lost 3 bases, the J end lost 7 bases, and 7 bases lay between the germline ends. There are 12 residues in the CDR3. Germline assignment: CDR1 KGHSH and CDR2 LQKENI. The chain couples TRBV18 to TRBJ2-1; D gene ambiguous. The receptor was isolated from a human donor who had a prior SARS-CoV-2 infection. Specimen: CD4+ T cells from PBMCs cultured without peptide, collected before COVID-19 vaccination. CDR3 sequence (DNA): TGTGCCAGCTCACCGCCCTGGAATGAGCAGTTCTTC. This encodes CASSPPWNEQFF.